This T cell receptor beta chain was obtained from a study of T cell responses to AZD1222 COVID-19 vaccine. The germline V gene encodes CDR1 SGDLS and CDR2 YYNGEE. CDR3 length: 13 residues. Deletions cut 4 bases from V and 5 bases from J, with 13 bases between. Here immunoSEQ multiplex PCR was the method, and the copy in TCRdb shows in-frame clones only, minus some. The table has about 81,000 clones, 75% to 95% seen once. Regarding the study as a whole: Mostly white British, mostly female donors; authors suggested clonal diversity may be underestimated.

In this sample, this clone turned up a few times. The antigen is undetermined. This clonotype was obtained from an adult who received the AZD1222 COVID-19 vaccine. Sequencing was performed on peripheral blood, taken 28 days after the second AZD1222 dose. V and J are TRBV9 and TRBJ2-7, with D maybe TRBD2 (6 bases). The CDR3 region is CASSPAGFNEQYF. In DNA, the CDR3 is TGTGCCAGCAGCCCCGCGGGATTCAACGAGCAGTACTTC.